These T cell receptor beta chains were read from a single sample in a study of HIV-infected children after antiretroviral therapy interruption. TCRdb passed the 3' RACE reads through MiXCR, listing each CDR3 protein once. The sample carries more than 75,000 distinct CDR3 sequences, around 6.9% recorded once. The source material was CD45RA+ CD4+ T cells from PBMCs, pooled from several time points, sampled from a donor given antiretroviral therapy, either interrupted or continuous. Receptors originate from a pool of human donors with HIV. Both conserved end residues are part of each CDR3. The D gene is left open where the match is weak. Expanded clones are given a class, and other clones once, few, many or no size at all.

.	TRBJ1-6	few	TRBV12-3/TRBV12-4	CASSRPNSPLHF	TGTGCCAGCAGTCGACCGAATTCACCCCTCCACTTT
.	TRBJ2-6	.	TRBV12-2	CASRSRVQPGTGANVLTF	TGTGCAAGTCGCTCACGGGTCCAACCAGGAACTGGGGCCAACGTCCTGACTTTC
.	TRBJ1-5	.	TRBV10-3	CAISTSNQPQHF	TGTGCCATCAGTACCTCCAATCAGCCCCAGCATTTT
.	TRBJ2-7	many	TRBV6-6	CASSSPGSYEQYF	TGTGCCAGCAGTTCCCCAGGCTCCTACGAGCAGTACTTC
.	TRBJ1-2	many	TRBV3-1	CASSPHVGRLNGYTF	TGTGCCAGCAGCCCCCATGTCGGGCGACTAAACGGCTACACCTTC
.	TRBJ2-3	many	TRBV6-5	CASSYSERFTDTQYF	TGTGCCAGCAGTTACTCAGAGCGATTCACAGATACGCAGTATTTT
.	TRBJ1-1	few	TRBV18	CASSPQSKVGGLNTEAFF	TGTGCCAGCTCACCACAGTCAAAAGTGGGGGGCTTGAACACTGAAGCTTTCTTT
.	TRBJ1-5	many	TRBV12-3/TRBV12-4	CASSLTGEDQPQHF	TGTGCCAGCAGTTTAACGGGGGAAGATCAGCCCCAGCATTTT
TRBD1	TRBJ1-6	.	TRBV7-9	CASSARDRNNSPLHF	TGTGCCAGCAGCGCGAGGGACAGAAATAATTCACCCCTCCACTTT
.	TRBJ2-3	many	TRBV5-1	CASSLRSAIDTQYF	TGCGCCAGCAGCTTGAGGAGCGCTATAGATACGCAGTATTTT
.	TRBJ1-2	many	TRBV20-1	CSAEDSSNYGYTF	TGCAGTGCTGAGGACAGCTCTAACTATGGCTACACCTTC
.	TRBJ2-7	.	TRBV19	CASSYGPFSYEQNF	TGTGCCAGTAGCTACGGTCCGTTCTCCTACGAGCAGAACTTC
TRBD1	TRBJ2-5	.	TRBV19	CASRDRRLETQYF	TGTGCCAGTAGGGACAGGAGGTTAGAGACCCAGTACTTC
TRBD1	TRBJ2-1	.	TRBV5-1	CASSARGHEQFF	TGCGCCAGCAGCGCCAGGGGGCACGAGCAGTTCTTC
TRBD1	TRBJ1-1	few	TRBV5-1	CASRKDRGTEAFF	TGCGCCAGCAGGAAAGACAGGGGCACTGAAGCTTTCTTT
TRBD1	TRBJ2-7	many	TRBV19	CASSTGQGIYEQYF	TGTGCCAGTAGTACGGGACAGGGGATCTACGAGCAGTACTTC
.	TRBJ2-5	many	TRBV5-4	CASSPDLKETQYF	TGTGCCAGCAGCCCCGACCTGAAAGAGACCCAGTACTTC
.	TRBJ1-6	many	TRBV20-1	CSARDPAYLNSPLHF	TGCAGTGCTAGAGATCCTGCGTACCTTAATTCACCCCTCCACTTT
.	TRBJ1-2	few	TRBV30	CAWSMERDYGYTF	TGTGCCTGGAGTATGGAAAGGGACTATGGCTACACCTTC
.	TRBJ2-1	many	TRBV6-9	CASSYRRSGNEQFF	TGTGCCAGCAGTTATCGAAGAAGCGGCAATGAGCAGTTCTTC
.	TRBJ2-7	.	TRBV3-1	CASSQATYSYEQYF	TGTGCCAGCAGCCAAGCTACCTATAGCTACGAGCAGTACTTC
.	TRBJ1-2	.	TRBV3-1	CASSQDRTYGYTF	TGTGCCAGCAGCCAAGATCGGACCTATGGCTACACCTTC
.	TRBJ2-1	few	TRBV29-1	CSVEVGGPTFSYNEQFF	TGCAGCGTTGAGGTGGGGGGACCTACCTTTTCCTACAATGAGCAGTTCTTC
.	TRBJ1-2	many	TRBV6-6	CASSYRTTNYGYTF	TGTGCCAGCAGTTACCGGACTACTAACTATGGCTACACCTTC
.	TRBJ1-5	many	TRBV28	CAIKGRTNQPQHF	TGTGCCATCAAGGGACGGACAAATCAGCCCCAGCATTTT
.	TRBJ1-5	many	TRBV29-1	CSVAEGVRNQPQHF	TGCAGCGTTGCCGAGGGGGTGAGGAATCAGCCCCAGCATTTT
.	TRBJ2-7	many	TRBV20-1	CSANLLSASYEQYF	TGCAGTGCTAATCTTTTGTCCGCCTCCTACGAGCAGTACTTC
TRBD1	TRBJ1-1	many	TRBV27	CASSQTGGTAFF	TGTGCCAGCAGTCAAACAGGGGGAACAGCTTTCTTT
.	TRBJ2-7	many	TRBV18	CASSPSEPPYEQYF	TGTGCCAGCTCACCGAGCGAGCCCCCCTACGAGCAGTACTTC
.	TRBJ2-7	once	TRBV9	CASSVAPQPDYEQYF	TGTGCCAGCAGCGTAGCACCCCAACCTGACTACGAGCAGTACTTC
TRBD2	TRBJ2-3	.	TRBV10-3	CAIRAGLAGAPDTQYF	TGTGCCATCAGGGCCGGACTAGCGGGGGCCCCAGATACGCAGTATTTT
.	TRBJ2-2	many	TRBV6-5	CASSYDLPGGTGELFF	TGTGCCAGCAGTTACGATCTCCCCGGCGGGACCGGGGAGCTGTTTTTT
.	TRBJ1-5	.	TRBV19	CASSTRATLSNQPQHF	TGTGCCAGTAGTACCCGTGCCACGTTAAGCAATCAGCCCCAGCATTTT
.	TRBJ2-7	.	TRBV3-1	CASSQEQRAYYEQYF	TGTGCCAGCAGCCAAGAACAGAGAGCGTACTACGAGCAGTACTTC
TRBD1	TRBJ2-6	many	TRBV19	CASSIEGTASGANVLTF	TGTGCCAGTAGTATTGAGGGGACAGCCTCTGGGGCCAACGTCCTGACTTTC
.	TRBJ2-7	.	TRBV20-1	CSARAPGEIYEQYF	TGCAGTGCTAGGGCTCCAGGGGAGATTTACGAGCAGTACTTC
TRBD1	TRBJ2-1	many	TRBV19	CASSTQGAYNEQFF	TGTGCCAGTAGTACCCAGGGGGCGTACAATGAGCAGTTCTTC
.	TRBJ2-6	many	TRBV12-3/TRBV12-4	CASRLSLLTF	TGTGCCAGCCGCTTGTCCCTCCTGACTTTC
.	TRBJ2-2	.	TRBV4-1	CASSPLGLPGDGELFF	TGCGCCAGCAGCCCTCTGGGGCTCCCGGGCGATGGGGAGCTGTTTTTT
TRBD1	TRBJ2-3	medium-sized	TRBV7-2	CASKAGQGTDTQYF	TGTGCCAGCAAGGCGGGACAGGGGACAGATACGCAGTATTTT
.	TRBJ2-7	many	TRBV20-1	CSARDGQTYEQYF	TGCAGTGCTAGAGATGGGCAAACCTACGAGCAGTACTTC
.	TRBJ1-1	.	TRBV27	CASSLYSTENTEAFF	TGTGCCAGCAGTTTATACTCTACAGAGAACACTGAAGCTTTCTTT